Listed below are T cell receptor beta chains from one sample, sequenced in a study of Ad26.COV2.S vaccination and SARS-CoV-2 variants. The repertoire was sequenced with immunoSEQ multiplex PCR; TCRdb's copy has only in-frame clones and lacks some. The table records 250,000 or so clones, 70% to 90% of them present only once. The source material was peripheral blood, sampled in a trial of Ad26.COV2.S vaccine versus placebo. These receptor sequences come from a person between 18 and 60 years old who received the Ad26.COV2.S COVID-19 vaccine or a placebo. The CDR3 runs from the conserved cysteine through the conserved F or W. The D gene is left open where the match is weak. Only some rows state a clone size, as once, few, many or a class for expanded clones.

cdr3_nt: TGTGCCAGCAGCGCCTTAGCGGGGGTAGATATGAAGACCCAGTACTTC
cdr3_aa: CASSALAGVDMKTQYF
v_call: TRBV9
clone_size: NA
d_call: TRBD2
j_call: TRBJ2-5
cdr3_length: 16

cdr3_nt: TGCAGCGGAGCGGGAGTTGGAGATACGCAGTATTTT
cdr3_aa: CSGAGVGDTQYF
v_call: TRBV29-1
clone_size: NA
d_call: TRBD2
j_call: TRBJ2-3
cdr3_length: 12

cdr3_nt: TGTGCCTGGAGTGTTGGGGGCGCGGTTGGCTACACCTTC
cdr3_aa: CAWSVGGAVGYTF
v_call: TRBV30
clone_size: NA
d_call: NA
j_call: TRBJ1-2
cdr3_length: 13

cdr3_nt: TGTGCCAGCAGTTCAGGAAACACCATATATTTT
cdr3_aa: CASSSGNTIYF
v_call: TRBV12-3/TRBV12-4
clone_size: NA
d_call: NA
j_call: TRBJ1-3
cdr3_length: 11

cdr3_nt: TGTGCCAGTAGGAACACGGACAGGGGGCCCCACACCGGGGAGCTGTTTTTT
cdr3_aa: CASRNTDRGPHTGELFF
v_call: TRBV19
clone_size: few
d_call: TRBD1
j_call: TRBJ2-2
cdr3_length: 17

cdr3_nt: TGTGCCACCAGTGATTTTGGGTCAGATACGCAGTATTTT
cdr3_aa: CATSDFGSDTQYF
v_call: TRBV24-1
clone_size: NA
d_call: NA
j_call: TRBJ2-3
cdr3_length: 13

cdr3_nt: TGTGCCATCCAGAGGACGGAGACGGGTATATATTTT
cdr3_aa: CAIQRTETGIYF
v_call: TRBV10-3
clone_size: NA
d_call: NA
j_call: TRBJ1-3
cdr3_length: 12

cdr3_nt: TGTGCCAGCAGCCATCCTCCATGGGGGGAGAAGAACACTGAAGCTTTCTTT
cdr3_aa: CASSHPPWGEKNTEAFF
v_call: TRBV14
clone_size: NA
d_call: NA
j_call: TRBJ1-1
cdr3_length: 17

cdr3_nt: TGTGCCTGGAGCGGACTGGGGAGCTATGGCTACACCTTC
cdr3_aa: CAWSGLGSYGYTF
v_call: TRBV30
clone_size: NA
d_call: NA
j_call: TRBJ1-2
cdr3_length: 13

cdr3_nt: TGCAGTGCTATCCTGGGGACTGAAGCTTTCTTT
cdr3_aa: CSAILGTEAFF
v_call: TRBV20-1
clone_size: NA
d_call: NA
j_call: TRBJ1-1
cdr3_length: 11